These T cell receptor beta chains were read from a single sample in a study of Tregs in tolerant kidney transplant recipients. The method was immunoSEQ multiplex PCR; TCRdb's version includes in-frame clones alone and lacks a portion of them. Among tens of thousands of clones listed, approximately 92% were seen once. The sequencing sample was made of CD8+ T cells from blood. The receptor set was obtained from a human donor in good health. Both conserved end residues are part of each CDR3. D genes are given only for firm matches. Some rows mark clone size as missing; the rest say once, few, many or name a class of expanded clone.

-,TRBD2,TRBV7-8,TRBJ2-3,CASSLPLGGGALSTDTQYF,TGTGCCAGCAGCCTCCCTCTCGGCGGGGGGGCCCTGAGCACAGATACGCAGTATTTT
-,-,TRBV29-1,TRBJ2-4,CSVEGRGNIQYF,TGCAGCGTTGAAGGACGGGGGAACATTCAGTACTTC
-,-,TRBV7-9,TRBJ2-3,CASSFVDTQYF,TGTGCCAGCAGCTTTGTAGATACGCAGTATTTT
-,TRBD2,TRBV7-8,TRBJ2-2,CASSLDRGANTGELFF,TGTGCCAGCAGCTTAGACCGGGGGGCGAACACCGGGGAGCTGTTTTTT
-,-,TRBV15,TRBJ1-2,CATSPMRGYTNYGYTF,TGTGCCACCAGCCCGATGCGGGGGTATACTAACTATGGCTACACCTTC
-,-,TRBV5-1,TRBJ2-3,CASSPQVPVPKPGASTDTQYF,TGCGCCAGCAGCCCGCAGGTTCCGGTCCCAAAGCCGGGGGCTAGCACAGATACGCAGTATTTT
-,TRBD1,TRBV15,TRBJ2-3,CATGAGGYTDTQYF,TGTGCTACAGGGGCAGGGGGCTACACAGATACGCAGTATTTT
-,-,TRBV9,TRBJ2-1,CASSVGGRADEQFF,TGTGCCAGCAGCGTAGGGGGTAGAGCGGATGAGCAGTTCTTC
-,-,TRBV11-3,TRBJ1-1,CASSLGDTEAFF,TGTGCCAGCAGCTTGGGGGACACTGAAGCTTTCTTT
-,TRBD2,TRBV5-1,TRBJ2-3,CASSSVAGIGDTQYF,TGCGCCAGCAGCTCAGTAGCGGGGATTGGAGATACGCAGTATTTT
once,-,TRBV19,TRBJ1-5,CASSIDLPGYLGIQPQHF,TGTGCCAGTAGTATAGATCTTCCAGGATACCTCGGAATTCAGCCCCAGCATTTT
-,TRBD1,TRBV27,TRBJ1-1,CASSPPGQLTEAFF,TGTGCCAGCAGTCCGCCGGGACAGCTCACTGAAGCTTTCTTT
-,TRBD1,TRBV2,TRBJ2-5,CASSEAGGQGQETQYF,TGTGCCAGCAGTGAAGCAGGGGGACAGGGTCAAGAGACCCAGTACTTC
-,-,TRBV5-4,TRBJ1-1,CASSLGGRAQGWAFF,TGTGCCAGCAGCTTGGGGGGAAGGGCCCAGGGATGGGCTTTCTTT
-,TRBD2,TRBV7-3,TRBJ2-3,CASSSPTSGLAGGPGTDTQYF,TGTGCCAGCAGCTCACCGACATCGGGACTAGCGGGGGGGCCGGGCACAGATACGCAGTATTTT
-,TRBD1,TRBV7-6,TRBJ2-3,CASSLRDRSTDTQYF,TGTGCCAGCAGCTTACGGGACAGAAGCACAGATACGCAGTATTTT
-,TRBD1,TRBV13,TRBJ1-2,CASSLRGTGPYGYTF,TGTGCCAGCAGCTTAAGAGGGACAGGTCCCTATGGCTACACCTTC
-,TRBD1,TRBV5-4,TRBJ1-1,CASSPGTVNTEAFF,TGTGCCAGCAGCCCGGGGACAGTGAACACTGAAGCTTTCTTT
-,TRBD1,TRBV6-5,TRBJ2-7,CASSYGRGINEQYF,TGTGCCAGCAGTTACGGCAGGGGGATCAACGAGCAGTACTTC
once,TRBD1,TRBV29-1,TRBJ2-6,CSVEVPGTGQFTGANVLTF,TGCAGCGTTGAAGTGCCCGGGACAGGGCAATTCACTGGGGCCAACGTCCTGACTTTC
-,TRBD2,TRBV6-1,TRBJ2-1,CASSGGTSGWYNEQFF,TGTGCCAGCAGTGGAGGGACTAGCGGGTGGTACAATGAGCAGTTCTTC
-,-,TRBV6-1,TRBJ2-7,CASSEVLSYEQYF,TGTGCCAGCAGTGAAGTACTTTCCTACGAGCAGTACTTC
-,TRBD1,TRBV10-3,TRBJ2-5,CAISLTGGQGTLGAQYF,TGTGCCATCAGTTTGACAGGGGGACAGGGGACTTTAGGGGCCCAGTACTTC
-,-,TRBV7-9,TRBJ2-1,CASSPRAGPSSYNEQFF,TGTGCCAGCAGCCCCAGGGCAGGGCCGAGCTCCTACAATGAGCAGTTCTTC
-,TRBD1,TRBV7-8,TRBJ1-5,CASSSWTGNNQPQHF,TGTGCCAGCAGCTCCTGGACAGGGAACAATCAGCCCCAGCATTTT
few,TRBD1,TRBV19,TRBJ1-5,CASSQPTWDRGQPQHF,TGTGCCAGTAGTCAACCAACGTGGGACAGGGGTCAGCCCCAGCATTTT
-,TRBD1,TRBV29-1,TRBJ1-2,CSAEDRWNYGYTF,TGCAGCGCCGAGGACAGGTGGAACTATGGCTACACCTTC
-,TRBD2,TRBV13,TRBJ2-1,CASSLLADYNEQFF,TGTGCCAGCAGCTTACTAGCGGACTACAATGAGCAGTTCTTC
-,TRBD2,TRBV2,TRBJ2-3,CASSVGRGVTTDTQYF,TGTGCCAGCAGTGTAGGCCGGGGGGTCACCACAGATACGCAGTATTTT
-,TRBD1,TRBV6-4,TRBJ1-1,CASGPGGKRGEAFF,TGTGCCAGCGGCCCAGGGGGCAAACGTGGTGAAGCTTTCTTT
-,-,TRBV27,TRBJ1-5,CASSLSGRGLISGSNQPQHF,TGTGCCAGCAGTTTATCTGGGAGGGGCTTAATCTCTGGTAGCAATCAGCCCCAGCATTTT
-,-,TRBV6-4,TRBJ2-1,CASSEGAGMENEQFF,TGTGCCAGCAGCGAAGGGGCGGGAATGGAAAATGAGCAGTTCTTC
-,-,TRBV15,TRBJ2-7,CATSRDRLGTYEQYF,TGTGCCACCAGCAGAGATCGCCTCGGGACCTACGAGCAGTACTTC
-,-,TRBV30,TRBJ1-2,CAWSVGVTNYGYTF,TGTGCCTGGAGTGTCGGAGTGACTAACTATGGCTACACCTTC
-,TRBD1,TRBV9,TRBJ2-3,CASSVVRGLGTDTQYF,TGTGCCAGCAGCGTAGTCAGGGGGCTCGGCACAGATACGCAGTATTTT
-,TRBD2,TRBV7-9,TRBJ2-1,CASSSTSGGASGRFRFF,TGTGCCAGCAGCTCCACTAGCGGGGGGGCCAGTGGGAGGTTTCGGTTCTTC
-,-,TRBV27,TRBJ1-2,CASSPPGQGIYGYTF,TGTGCCAGCAGCCCCCCGGGGCAGGGTATCTATGGCTACACCTTC
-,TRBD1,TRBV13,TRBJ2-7,CASSLEGTGGTYEQYF,TGTGCCAGCAGCTTAGAAGGGACAGGGGGCACCTACGAGCAGTACTTC
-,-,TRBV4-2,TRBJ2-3,CASSQDLGLYSTDTQYF,TGTGCCAGCAGCCAAGACCTGGGACTTTACAGCACAGATACGCAGTATTTT
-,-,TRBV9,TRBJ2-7,CASSVGGVRLEQYF,TGTGCCAGCAGCGTAGGAGGGGTCCGTTTGGAGCAGTACTTC
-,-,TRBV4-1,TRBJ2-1,CASSQEGRVRFF,TGCGCCAGCAGCCAAGAGGGACGGGTACGGTTCTTC
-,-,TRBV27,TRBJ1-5,CASSFLGIHQPQHF,TGTGCCAGCAGTTTTCTGGGGATACATCAGCCCCAGCATTTT
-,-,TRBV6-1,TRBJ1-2,CASTPYYGYTF,TGTGCCAGCACCCCGTACTATGGCTACACCTTC
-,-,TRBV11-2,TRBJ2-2,CASSSGAGGELFF,TGTGCCAGCAGCTCAGGGGCGGGAGGGGAGCTGTTTTTT
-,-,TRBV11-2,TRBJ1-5,CASSLDPVSNQPQHF,TGTGCCAGCAGCTTAGATCCCGTTAGCAATCAGCCCCAGCATTTT
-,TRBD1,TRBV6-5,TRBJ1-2,CASSTGTAYGYTF,TGTGCCAGCAGTACCGGGACAGCCTATGGCTACACCTTC
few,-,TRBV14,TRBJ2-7,CASSQDRIAYEQYF,TGTGCCAGCAGCCAAGACCGGATCGCCTACGAGCAGTACTTC
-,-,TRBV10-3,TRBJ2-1,CATDGYNEQFF,TGTGCCACGGACGGATACAATGAGCAGTTCTTC
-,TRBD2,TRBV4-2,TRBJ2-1,CASSQDGASGSDEQFF,TGTGCCAGCAGCCAAGATGGGGCTAGCGGGAGTGATGAGCAGTTCTTC
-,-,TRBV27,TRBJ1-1,CASSLSGGNTEAFF,TGTGCCAGCAGTTTATCAGGGGGTAACACTGAAGCTTTCTTT
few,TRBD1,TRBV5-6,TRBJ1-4,CASSSGGVGEKLFF,TGTGCCAGCAGCTCAGGGGGGGTTGGCGAAAAACTGTTTTTT
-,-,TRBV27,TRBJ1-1,CASSSGGRVEAFF,TGTGCCAGCAGTTCCGGGGGTCGGGTTGAAGCTTTCTTT
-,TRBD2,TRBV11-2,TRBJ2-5,CASSPGTSGRAQETQYF,TGTGCCAGCAGCCCCGGGACTAGCGGGAGGGCCCAAGAGACCCAGTACTTC
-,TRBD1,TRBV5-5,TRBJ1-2,CASSPGTGREINYGYTF,TGTGCCAGCAGCCCAGGGACAGGCAGGGAAATTAACTATGGCTACACCTTC
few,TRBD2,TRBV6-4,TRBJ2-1,CASSDSDSGPADEQFF,TGTGCCAGCAGTGACTCGGATAGCGGGCCCGCCGATGAGCAGTTCTTC
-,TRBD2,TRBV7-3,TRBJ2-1,CASSPTRGGGSYNEQFF,TGTGCCAGCAGCCCAACCCGGGGGGGCGGCTCCTACAATGAGCAGTTCTTC
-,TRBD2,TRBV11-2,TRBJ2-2,CASSPSGGYTGELFF,TGTGCCAGCAGCCCTAGCGGGGGGTACACCGGGGAGCTGTTTTTT
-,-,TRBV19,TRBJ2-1,CASSWQSPLNEQFF,TGTGCCAGTAGCTGGCAGTCCCCCCTCAATGAGCAGTTCTTC
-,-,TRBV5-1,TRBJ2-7,CASSLGLGSYEQYF,TGTGCCAGCAGCTTGGGGCTAGGCTCCTACGAGCAGTACTTC
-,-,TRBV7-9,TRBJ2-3,CASAMVADTQYF,TGTGCCTCTGCGATGGTAGCAGATACGCAGTATTTT